This T cell receptor (beta chain) emerged from a study of T-cell memory formation after mild COVID-19. With 0 bases clipped from V and 2 bases from J, the junction kept 5 bases outside the gene matches. The CDR3 has 16 amino acids. Germline values: CDR1 MNHEY, CDR2 SVGAGI. TCRdb reprocessed the 5' RACE reads via MiXCR and lists one record per CDR3 protein. The table lists 200,000 to 250,000 distinct CDR3 sequences, over 9% of them singletons. Sequenced material: PBMCs or a T cell subset sorted from them (not recorded which). V usage is TRBV6-5 and J usage is TRBJ2-7, with 9 bases fitting TRBD2. This receptor was obtained from a man aged 18 to 29 who had mild COVID-19 (a few samples of this study predate the infection). Cell type and time point are not known. The CDR3 here is CASSYSERGATYEQYF. Here the CDR3 DNA reads TGTGCCAGCAGTTACTCGGAGCGGGGGGCCACCTACGAGCAGTACTTC.